This T cell receptor (beta chain) was observed in a study of cytomegalovirus exposure and HLA in healthy donors (dated by TCRdb to the late 2010s). For context, the study as a whole: An earlier analysis of around 600 of the donors reported approximately 300 Gb of sequence data and 117 million unique TCR beta sequences from 190 million or so T cells. An earlier analysis of some 600 of the donors applied high-throughput TCR beta sequencing to assess whether each TCR beta V gene segment acted as functional or pseudogenic. Donor age, sex, ethnicity and CMV serostatus were collected together with the repertoire data. The aim of the study was to test whether cataloging public T cell receptors could identify signatures of past pathogen exposure. Among over 350 genotyped donors of the cohort, an average of approximately 240,000 unique TCR beta nucleotide sequences were sequenced per donor, roughly a sixth of them non-productive. To study patterns of TCR occurrence, a later analysis re-analyzed previously published TCR beta repertoires from just over 650 donors and added high-resolution HLA genotyping. Both class I and class II loci were covered by HLA typing, at four-digit resolution. The genetic ancestry cluster associated with self-reported Caucasian donors included 81% of the approximately 400 genotyped donors. Typing coverage varied by locus: about 629-630 donors for A, B, C, DRB1 and DQB1; roughly 500 for DQA1; about 570 for DPA1; 400 to 480 for DPB1. An early release covering about 600 HLA-typed donors comprised roughly 300 gigabases of sequencing data and around 85 million unique TCR sequences. The T cell repertoires of some 670 subjects were profiled by immunosequencing and related to cytomegalovirus serostatus. In a later genetic analysis, genome-wide SNP genotypes for about three fifths of the roughly 670 donors were used, and that subset was treated as a discovery cohort. All discovery cohort repertoires had been generated using a single sequencing platform. In addition to the first cohort of 500 to 850 subjects, a separate validation cohort of 130 or so different subjects was used. The study combined high-throughput TCR immunosequencing, statistical association of individual TCRs with disease status, and machine learning to predict cytomegalovirus infection status. Rather than drawing on any new phenotypic data, the later analysis identified candidate immune exposures from TCR beta sequences and the way those sequences occurred across donors. Four to six DR-DQ haplotypes were handled as single units for association and clustering, since linkage in the cohort was strong.

The germline V gene (reference sequence) specifies SGHKS as CDR1 and YYEKEE as CDR2. V is trimmed back by 0 bases and J by 5 bases, and the junction contains 7 bases that no gene match accounts for. The CDR3, from cysteine to phenylalanine, totals 15 residues. The only DNA kept is the CDR3, 45 bases in frame from the first base. The investigation overall reported the following: This cohort had only TCR beta chains sequenced, and the lack of alpha or paired-chain data limited which features could be detected. A further reported finding was that TCR beta sequences accurately predicted the HLA-A and HLA-B alleles for most subjects in the first cohort. The 87-base-pair reads could not distinguish some IMGT-functional V segments, including TRBV6-2 and TRBV6-3, so those segments were excluded. In a later genetic analysis, a missense DCLRE1C variant was associated with V-gene and J-gene trimming of TCR beta chains, and the association was replicated in an independent cohort. A later analysis associated about 16,000 TCR beta sequences with specific HLA alleles at a false discovery rate of 0.05. For the cohort, immune exposure information was limited to CMV serostatus. Across donors, most TCR sequences were observed very rarely, whereas some public TCRs were present in many individuals. A later genetic analysis reported fewer N-insertions in productive TCRs among donors in an Asian-associated ancestry cluster than the approximately 700-donor mean. Strong co-occurrence of HLA alleles, especially DR and DQ, made assigning TCR associations to individual alleles difficult. Correlated functional status among segregating V segments might reflect linkage disequilibrium, but an unknown experimental factor could not be ruled out. A group of highly shared sequence variants was considered likely to be a technical artifact of the sequencing pipeline. In the study, about 150 TCR beta chains were listed as associated with cytomegalovirus. According to a later analysis, parvovirus B19, influenza, CMV and Epstein-Barr virus appeared linked to several top co-occurrence clusters. Seventeen rarely observed V segments, including chromosome 9 orphons, were excluded from the earlier analysis of approximately 500 of the donors because counts were too low. Compared with equally common non-associated chains, HLA-associated TCR beta chains in a later analysis were more clonally expanded and had lower generation probabilities. A later analysis found that TCR association rates varied across HLA loci, with DRB1 alleles showing the most associated TCRs and HLA-C alleles the fewest. An earlier analysis of around 500 of the donors showed that most TCR beta V segments appeared in productive rearrangements either about 90% or about 30% of the time, which broadly matched IMGT annotations. A few of the identified cytomegalovirus-associated TCR beta chains were confirmed in vitro to be specific for cytomegalovirus antigens. It was suggested by the authors that the approach could potentially be generalized to other disease states and immunological phenotypes. The classifier was reported to diagnose cytomegalovirus status with high specificity and sensitivity in both the original cohort and the validation cohort. HLA typing was unavailable for some donors at each locus, so association tests used only the typed subset. Roughly uniform sequencing depth across donors was assumed in presence/absence analyses, although this assumption may not hold. According to a later analysis, most CMV-associated TCR beta chains appeared to be HLA-restricted, and the HLA associations seemed to be driven largely by CMV exposure.

This clone was observed a single time. The antigen this receptor binds is unknown. There are no base qualities to consult, and no much larger clone falls within one base. The cohort was made up of about 610 healthy bone marrow donors. All cohort members were sampled while nominally healthy, although unrecorded immune exposures were likely present. The donor was CMV seronegative and was included in the group of 352 seronegative cohort members. Every donor gave a peripheral blood sample, and the peripheral blood mononuclear cells from that sample were used for TCR beta sequencing. Genomic DNA extraction from the blood cell samples was performed with the Qiagen DNeasy Blood Extraction Kit. Receptor amplification or capture employed the immunoSEQ multiplex PCR assay. A mixture of 60 forward primers for TCR Vbeta segments and 13 reverse primers for TCR Jbeta segments was used in the multiplex PCR. The CDR3 region of rearranged TCR beta genes was amplified from genomic DNA with a multiplex PCR assay. On the Illumina HiSeq System, the amplified TCR beta libraries were sequenced as 87-base-pair reads. Per the source publication's procedure: A later analysis counted about 76 million unique TCR beta chains across the 670 or so repertoires, and 9 million to 14 million of these chains were shared by at least two donors. Raw reads were error-corrected and collapsed into unique sequences with a nearest-neighbor algorithm that merged closely related sequences to remove PCR and sequencing errors. CDR3 sequences were aligned to IMGT reference sequences to assign V, D and J gene segments. Each retained sequence needed at least a six-nucleotide match to both a V gene segment and a J gene segment. Rearrangements were called productive when the CDR3 lacked stop codons and stayed in frame with V and J; all others were non-productive. CDR3 was defined according to IMGT convention as the region running from the second conserved V-encoded cysteine to the conserved J-encoded phenylalanine. Sequences without an unambiguous match to a single V gene segment were excluded from the earlier analysis of almost 600 of the donors. In an earlier analysis of 450 to 750 of the donors, a V segment was called functional when productive rearrangements were above 56.7%, and segregating when the standard deviation between donors exceeded 5%. To diagnose cytomegalovirus status from the catalog of TCR beta chain sequences, a statistical classification framework was built. In a later analysis, V and J genes were assigned by comparing TCR nucleotide sequences against IMGT/GENE-DB human TR gene sequences. A later analysis assigned CDR3 sequences and most-parsimonious VDJ recombination scenarios with the TCRdist pipeline. In a later analysis, every TCR beta chain was defined by the combination of its CDR3 amino acid sequence and its V-gene family, and reads without a unique V-gene family were dropped. To address suspected cross-contamination and a sequencing artifact, a later analysis removed 450 to 700 highly shared, low-generation-probability nucleotide sequences. For each public chain, a later analysis derived a clonal expansion index from normalized ranks of inferred template counts within each repertoire. Generation probabilities in a later analysis came from a VDJ recombination model fitted to out-of-frame rearrangements, and those results were checked against IGoR. A later analysis scored TCR-TCR, TCR-HLA and TCR-CMV co-occurrence with hypergeometric tests, applying a repertoire-size bias correction to TCR pairs. A later analysis estimated false discovery rates by permuting HLA or CMV assignments 20 times. A later analysis grouped co-occurring TCRs with DBSCAN, adding TCRdist sequence similarity when clustering within HLA-allele-positive subsets. Co-occurrence clustering excluded repertoires with fewer than 30,000 or more than 120,000 public chains, plus five with anomalous nucleotide sharing. TCRdb took over this immuneACCESS table, retaining in-frame rearrangements with V and J assigned. Such tables are incomplete; in checked studies, under half of the missing clones stem from an unresolved V gene, and the remainder is unexplained. V, J and clone size reflect that table, while D and trimming were determined from the DNA. Present in this sample are around 100,000 clones, 82% of which were seen just once. Nearly 2.5% of the sample belongs to the ten largest clones.

The sequence derives from a woman between 18 and 30 years old in good health and CMV-seronegative. Rearrangement joined TRBV5-5 to TRBJ2-5, and TRBD1 aligns with 7 junction nucleotides. The sample comprised PBMCs. The nucleotide sequence reads as follows: TGTGCCAGCAGCTTGGCGGGACAGAGCCGGGAGACCCAGTACTTC. It codes for CASSLAGQSRETQYF.